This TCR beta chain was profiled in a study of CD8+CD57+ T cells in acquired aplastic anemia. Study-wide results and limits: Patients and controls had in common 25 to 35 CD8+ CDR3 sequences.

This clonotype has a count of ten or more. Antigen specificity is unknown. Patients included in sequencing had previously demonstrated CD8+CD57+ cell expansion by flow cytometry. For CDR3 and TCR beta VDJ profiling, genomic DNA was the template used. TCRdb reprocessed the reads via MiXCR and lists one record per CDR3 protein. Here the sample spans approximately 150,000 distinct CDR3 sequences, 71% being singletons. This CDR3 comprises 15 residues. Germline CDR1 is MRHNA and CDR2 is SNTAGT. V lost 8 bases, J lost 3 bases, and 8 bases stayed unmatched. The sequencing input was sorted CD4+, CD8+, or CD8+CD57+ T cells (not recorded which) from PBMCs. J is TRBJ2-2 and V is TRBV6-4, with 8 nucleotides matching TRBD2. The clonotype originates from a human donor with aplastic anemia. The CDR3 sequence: CASSSGSGDTGELFF. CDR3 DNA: TGTGCCAGCTCCAGCGGGAGTGGGGACACCGGGGAGCTGTTTTTT.